These T cell receptor beta chains were read from a single sample in a study of cytomegalovirus exposure and HLA in healthy donors. Sequenced by immunoSEQ multiplex PCR; TCRdb stores in-frame clones only, minus some. In the table there are 150,000 to 200,000 clones, just over 75% of which are singletons. The specimen was PBMCs. These receptors were obtained from a woman aged 25 to 39 in good health and CMV-seropositive. Each CDR3 is given with its conserved first and last residue. D genes are given only for firm matches. Some rows have no size entry. The others give once, few or many, or a class for an expanded clone.

j_gene: TRBJ1-1; len: 15; v_gene: TRBV5-5; d_gene: .; abundance: .; CDR3nt: TGTGCCAGCAGCGGGCTGGGGGCCCAGGGCACTGAAGCTTTCTTT; CDR3aa: CASSGLGAQGTEAFF
j_gene: TRBJ2-2; len: 15; v_gene: TRBV7-7; d_gene: .; abundance: .; CDR3nt: TGTGCCAGCAGCTTAAAACAGGGAAACACCGGGGAGCTGTTTTTT; CDR3aa: CASSLKQGNTGELFF
j_gene: TRBJ2-3; len: 14; v_gene: TRBV11-2; d_gene: .; abundance: .; CDR3nt: TGTGCCAGCAGCTGGGGACTCCGCACAGATACGCAGTATTTT; CDR3aa: CASSWGLRTDTQYF
j_gene: TRBJ2-7; len: 16; v_gene: TRBV27; d_gene: TRBD2; abundance: once; CDR3nt: TGTGCCAGCAGTGATCGGGTTTCGGGACTAGCGAGCGAGCAGTACTTC; CDR3aa: CASSDRVSGLASEQYF
j_gene: TRBJ1-1; len: 13; v_gene: TRBV19; d_gene: .; abundance: once; CDR3nt: TGTGCCAGTAGCCTTGGAGGAGGCACTGAAGCTTTCTTT; CDR3aa: CASSLGGGTEAFF
j_gene: TRBJ1-2; len: 13; v_gene: TRBV19; d_gene: TRBD1; abundance: .; CDR3nt: TGTGCCAGTAGTACCGGACAGGGGGGAGGCTACACCTTC; CDR3aa: CASSTGQGGGYTF
j_gene: TRBJ2-2; len: 16; v_gene: TRBV11-3; d_gene: TRBD1; abundance: few; CDR3nt: TGTGCCAGCAGCTCGACCGGGACAGGGCGCACCGGGGAGCTGTTTTTT; CDR3aa: CASSSTGTGRTGELFF
j_gene: TRBJ1-5; len: 14; v_gene: TRBV13; d_gene: TRBD1; abundance: .; CDR3nt: TGTGCCAGCAGCCAAGGACAGGGGAGTCAGCCCCAGCATTTT; CDR3aa: CASSQGQGSQPQHF
j_gene: TRBJ2-7; len: 16; v_gene: TRBV7-9; d_gene: .; abundance: .; CDR3nt: TGTTCCAGCAGCTCCGAGGGGGACCTACTTCTCTACGAGCAGTACTTC; CDR3aa: CSSSSEGDLLLYEQYF
j_gene: TRBJ2-3; len: 14; v_gene: TRBV2; d_gene: .; abundance: .; CDR3nt: TGTGCCAGCTCCCAGGCCTCTAACACAGATACGCAGTATTTT; CDR3aa: CASSQASNTDTQYF
j_gene: TRBJ2-7; len: 15; v_gene: TRBV6-5; d_gene: TRBD2; abundance: .; CDR3nt: TGTGCCAGCAGTTTCGCCGGGCGGGAGAATTACGAGCAGTACTTC; CDR3aa: CASSFAGRENYEQYF
j_gene: TRBJ1-3; len: 15; v_gene: TRBV6-5; d_gene: TRBD1; abundance: .; CDR3nt: TGTGCCAGCACTCTAACGACAGGGACGGGAAACACCATATATTTT; CDR3aa: CASTLTTGTGNTIYF
j_gene: TRBJ1-3; len: 14; v_gene: TRBV7-2; d_gene: .; abundance: few; CDR3nt: TGTGCCAGCAGCCAAGCAGGGGCTGGAAACACCATATATTTT; CDR3aa: CASSQAGAGNTIYF
j_gene: TRBJ2-7; len: 12; v_gene: TRBV15; d_gene: .; abundance: .; CDR3nt: TGTGCCACCAGCAGAGATCACAACGAGCAGTACTTC; CDR3aa: CATSRDHNEQYF
j_gene: TRBJ2-1; len: 15; v_gene: TRBV2; d_gene: .; abundance: once; CDR3nt: TGTGCCAGCAGTGAAGCGGAGGGAGCGTACAATGAGCAGTTCTTC; CDR3aa: CASSEAEGAYNEQFF
j_gene: TRBJ2-7; len: 13; v_gene: TRBV7-2; d_gene: .; abundance: .; CDR3nt: TGTGCCAGCAGCTTAAGAGGGGGCTACGAGCAGTACTTC; CDR3aa: CASSLRGGYEQYF
j_gene: TRBJ1-2; len: 14; v_gene: TRBV5-1; d_gene: TRBD1; abundance: .; CDR3nt: TGCGCCAGCAGCAAAGGACAGGGTAACTATGGCTACACCTTC; CDR3aa: CASSKGQGNYGYTF
j_gene: TRBJ1-1; len: 14; v_gene: TRBV9; d_gene: .; abundance: .; CDR3nt: TGTGCCAGCAGCGTAGACAGCCGGAACACTGAAGCTTTCTTT; CDR3aa: CASSVDSRNTEAFF
j_gene: TRBJ1-4; len: 13; v_gene: TRBV25-1; d_gene: .; abundance: .; CDR3nt: TGTGCCAGCAGGGTGGGAGGGAGTGAAAAACTGTTTTTT; CDR3aa: CASRVGGSEKLFF
j_gene: TRBJ1-1; len: 14; v_gene: TRBV29-1; d_gene: .; abundance: .; CDR3nt: TGCAGCGTTGAATTCGGGATTATGAACACTGAAGCTTTCTTT; CDR3aa: CSVEFGIMNTEAFF
j_gene: TRBJ2-3; len: 16; v_gene: TRBV5-1; d_gene: TRBD2; abundance: .; CDR3nt: TGCGCCAGCAGCCGGACTAGCGGGAGTCTCACAGATACGCAGTATTTT; CDR3aa: CASSRTSGSLTDTQYF
j_gene: TRBJ1-2; len: 12; v_gene: TRBV30; d_gene: TRBD1; abundance: .; CDR3nt: TGTGCCTGGGGGACAGACTTCTATGGCTACACCTTC; CDR3aa: CAWGTDFYGYTF
j_gene: TRBJ2-7; len: 13; v_gene: TRBV30; d_gene: .; abundance: few; CDR3nt: TGTGCCTGGGGACGTGGCGGGGACTACGAGCAGTACTTC; CDR3aa: CAWGRGGDYEQYF
j_gene: TRBJ1-2; len: 11; v_gene: TRBV6-5; d_gene: .; abundance: .; CDR3nt: TGTGCCAGCCTAGGGGCCTATAGCTACACCTTC; CDR3aa: CASLGAYSYTF
j_gene: TRBJ2-3; len: 13; v_gene: TRBV10-3; d_gene: TRBD2; abundance: .; CDR3nt: TGTGCCATCAGTTCCGGGAGGGGAGATACGCAGTATTTT; CDR3aa: CAISSGRGDTQYF
j_gene: TRBJ2-7; len: 15; v_gene: TRBV5-1; d_gene: TRBD1; abundance: .; CDR3nt: TGCGCCAGCAGCTCCGGGACAGGGGGCTCCTACGAGCAGTACTTC; CDR3aa: CASSSGTGGSYEQYF
j_gene: TRBJ2-7; len: 15; v_gene: TRBV9; d_gene: TRBD1; abundance: few; CDR3nt: TGTGCCAGCAGCGTAGATTACGGGACAGGTGGCGAGCAGTACTTC; CDR3aa: CASSVDYGTGGEQYF
j_gene: TRBJ1-1; len: 14; v_gene: TRBV5-1; d_gene: .; abundance: once; CDR3nt: TGCGCCAGCAGCTTAACATTCATGAACACTGAAGCTTTCTTT; CDR3aa: CASSLTFMNTEAFF
j_gene: TRBJ1-2; len: 15; v_gene: TRBV18; d_gene: .; abundance: .; CDR3nt: TGTGCCAGCTCACCCCCTATGACTATCAACTATGGCTACACCTTC; CDR3aa: CASSPPMTINYGYTF
j_gene: TRBJ2-3; len: 14; v_gene: TRBV9; d_gene: TRBD2; abundance: .; CDR3nt: TGTGCCAGCACCGTCGGGGGGGGCGCCGATACGCAGTATTTT; CDR3aa: CASTVGGGADTQYF
j_gene: TRBJ2-7; len: 17; v_gene: TRBV4-2; d_gene: .; abundance: few; CDR3nt: TGTGCCAGCAGCCAGGTTGCGGGGCTGGGCAGCTCCTACGAGCAGTACTTC; CDR3aa: CASSQVAGLGSSYEQYF
j_gene: TRBJ2-1; len: 15; v_gene: TRBV4-3; d_gene: .; abundance: few; CDR3nt: TGCGCCAGCAGCGCTAGCGTTTACACCTACAATGAGCAGTTCTTC; CDR3aa: CASSASVYTYNEQFF